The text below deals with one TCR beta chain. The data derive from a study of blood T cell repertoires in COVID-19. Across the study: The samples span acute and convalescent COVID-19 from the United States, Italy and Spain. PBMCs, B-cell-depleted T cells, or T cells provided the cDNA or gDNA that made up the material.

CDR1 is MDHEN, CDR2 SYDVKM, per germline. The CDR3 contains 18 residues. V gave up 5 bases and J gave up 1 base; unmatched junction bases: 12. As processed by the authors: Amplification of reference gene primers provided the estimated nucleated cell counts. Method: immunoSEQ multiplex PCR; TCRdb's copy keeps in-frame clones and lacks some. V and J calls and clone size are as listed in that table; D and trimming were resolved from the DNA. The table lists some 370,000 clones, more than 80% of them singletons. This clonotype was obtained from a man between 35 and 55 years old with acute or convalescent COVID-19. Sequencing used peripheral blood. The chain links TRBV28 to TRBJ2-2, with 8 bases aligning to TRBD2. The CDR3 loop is CASSPFFPGLENTGELFF. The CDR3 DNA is TGTGCCAGCAGTCCCTTCTTTCCGGGACTAGAGAACACCGGGGAGCTGTTTTTT.